The clone carrying this T cell receptor (beta chain) has only one observation. Its specificity is not known. Germline V gene sequence: CDR1 SEHNR, CDR2 FQNEAQ (reference sequence). The CDR3 has 17 residues. Trimming at V came to 2 bases and at J to 1 base, leaving 4 bases not matched to a gene. This specimen belongs to a study of a mutant IDH1 vaccine in newly diagnosed glioma. Study in general: Treated patients were around 62% male, approximately 38% female, mean age around 40 years.

Generated by immunoSEQ multiplex PCR, the TCRdb table keeps only in-frame clones and is missing some. This sample has tens of thousands of clones, with more than 60% found just once. Time point indicated: week 23, last vaccination. The investigators gave 300 ug of mutant IDH1 20-mer peptide in each vaccine dose, together with topical imiquimod. The material was PBMCs, obtained from a glioma patient whose treatment included an IDH1 peptide vaccine. The chain joins TRBV7-9 to TRBJ2-6; TRBD1 matches 8 bases. The receptor's source is a woman in her forties with glioma. Some clones in this sample may be carry-over from other donors' samples. DNA of the CDR3: TGTGCCAGCAGCTTAAGCAGGGGGCGGTCTGGGGCCAACGTCCTGACTTTC. Translating it yields CASSLSRGRSGANVLTF.